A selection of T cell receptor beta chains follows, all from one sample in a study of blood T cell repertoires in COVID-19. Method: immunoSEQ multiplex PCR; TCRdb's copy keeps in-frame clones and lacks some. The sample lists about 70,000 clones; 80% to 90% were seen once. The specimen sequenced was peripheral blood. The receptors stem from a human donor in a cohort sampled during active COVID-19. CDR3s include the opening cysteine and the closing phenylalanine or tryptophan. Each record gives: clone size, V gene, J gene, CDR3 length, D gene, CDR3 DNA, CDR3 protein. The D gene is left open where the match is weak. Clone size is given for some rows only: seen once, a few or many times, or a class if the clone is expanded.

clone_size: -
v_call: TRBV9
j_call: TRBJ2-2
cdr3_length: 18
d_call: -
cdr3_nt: TGTGCCAGCAGCGTAGGTTTAGCAGGCAGGGCGGACACCGGGGAGCTGTTTTTT
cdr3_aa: CASSVGLAGRADTGELFF

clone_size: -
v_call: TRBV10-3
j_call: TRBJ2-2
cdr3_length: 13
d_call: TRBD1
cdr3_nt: TGTGCCGGGACAGGGGAGAACACCGGGGAGCTGTTTTTT
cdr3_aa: CAGTGENTGELFF

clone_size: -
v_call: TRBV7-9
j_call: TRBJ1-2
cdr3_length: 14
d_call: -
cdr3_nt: TGTGCCAGCAGCCACACCACGGGGGACTATGGCTACACCTTC
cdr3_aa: CASSHTTGDYGYTF

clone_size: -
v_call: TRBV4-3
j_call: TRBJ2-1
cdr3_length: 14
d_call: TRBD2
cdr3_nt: TGCGCCAGCAGCCAAGGACAGGAACCGGGACTAGCAGTCTTC
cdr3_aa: CASSQGQEPGLAVF

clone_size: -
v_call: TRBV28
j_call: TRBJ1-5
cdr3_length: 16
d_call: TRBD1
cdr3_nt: TGTGCCAGCAGTCCGTGGGACAGGGATAGCAATCAGCCCCAGCATTTT
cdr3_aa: CASSPWDRDSNQPQHF

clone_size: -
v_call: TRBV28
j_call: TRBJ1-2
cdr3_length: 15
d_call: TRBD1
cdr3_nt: TGTGCCAGCAGTTTGGGACAGGGACTAGTCTATGGCTACACCTTC
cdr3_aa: CASSLGQGLVYGYTF

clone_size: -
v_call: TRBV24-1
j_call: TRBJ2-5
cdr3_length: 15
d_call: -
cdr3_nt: TGTGCCACCAGTGGACCCGGGACAAAAGGGGAGACCCAGTACTTC
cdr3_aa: CATSGPGTKGETQYF

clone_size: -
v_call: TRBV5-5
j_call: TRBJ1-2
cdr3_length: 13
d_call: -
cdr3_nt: TGTGCCAGCAGCCCCGAGGTTAACTATGGCTACACCTTC
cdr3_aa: CASSPEVNYGYTF

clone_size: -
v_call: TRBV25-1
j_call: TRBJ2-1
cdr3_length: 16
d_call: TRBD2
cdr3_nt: TGTGCCAGCAGCTATGGGGGGACTAGCGGCCCGAATGAGCAGTTCTTC
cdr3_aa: CASSYGGTSGPNEQFF

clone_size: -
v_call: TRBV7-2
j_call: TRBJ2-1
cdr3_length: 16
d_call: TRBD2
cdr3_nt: TGTGCCAGCAGTTTGGAGAGCGGGAGGGCCCGCAATGAGCAGTTCTTC
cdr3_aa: CASSLESGRARNEQFF

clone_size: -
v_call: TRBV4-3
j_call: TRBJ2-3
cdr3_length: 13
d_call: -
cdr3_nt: TGCGCCAGCAGCCAGCAGCTAGAAGATACGCAGTATTTT
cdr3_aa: CASSQQLEDTQYF

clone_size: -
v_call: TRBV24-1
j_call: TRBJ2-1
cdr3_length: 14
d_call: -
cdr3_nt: TGTGCCACCAGTGATCCCGGGATGTACAATGAGCAGTTCTTC
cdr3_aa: CATSDPGMYNEQFF

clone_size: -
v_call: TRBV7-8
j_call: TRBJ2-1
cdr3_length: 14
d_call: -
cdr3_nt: TGTGCCAGCATCCAATTGGGGGGAGCGGGTGAGCAGTTCTTC
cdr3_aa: CASIQLGGAGEQFF

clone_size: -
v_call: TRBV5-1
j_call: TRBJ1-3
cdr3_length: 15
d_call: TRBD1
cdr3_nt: TGCGCCAGCAGCCCTGGGGACAGGGAAGGGAACACCATATATTTT
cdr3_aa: CASSPGDREGNTIYF

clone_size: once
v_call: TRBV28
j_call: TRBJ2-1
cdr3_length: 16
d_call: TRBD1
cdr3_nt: TGTGCCAGCAAAAGCTCGGGACAGGGCCGATACAATGAGCAGTTCTTC
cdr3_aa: CASKSSGQGRYNEQFF

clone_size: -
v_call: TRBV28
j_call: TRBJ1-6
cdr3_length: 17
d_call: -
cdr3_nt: TGTGCCAGCAGTTTGGCTTCCGAACAGGGCAGTCGGTCACCCCTCCACTTT
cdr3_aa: CASSLASEQGSRSPLHF

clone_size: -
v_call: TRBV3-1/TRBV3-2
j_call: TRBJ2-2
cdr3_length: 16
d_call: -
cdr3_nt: TGTGCCAGCAGCCAAGTTGGAAGGGGAAGCACCGGGGAGCTGTTTTTT
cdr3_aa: CASSQVGRGSTGELFF

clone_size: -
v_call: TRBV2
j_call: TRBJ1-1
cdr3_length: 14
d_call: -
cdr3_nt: TGTGCCAGCAGCGCCAAAACAGGGTTACTGCTAGCTTTCTTT
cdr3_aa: CASSAKTGLLLAFF

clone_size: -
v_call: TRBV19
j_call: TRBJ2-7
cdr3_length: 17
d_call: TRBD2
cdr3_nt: TGTGCCAGTAGCATTCTAGCGGGAGCAGCCGGAGCCTACGAGCAGTACTTC
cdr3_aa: CASSILAGAAGAYEQYF

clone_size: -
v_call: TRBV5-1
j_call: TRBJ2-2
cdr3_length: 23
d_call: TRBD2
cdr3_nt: TGCGCCAGCAGCTTGGAGTTAAAGACTAGCGGGAGGGCAAGTTTAAAATACACCGGGGAGCTGTTTTTT
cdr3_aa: CASSLELKTSGRASLKYTGELFF

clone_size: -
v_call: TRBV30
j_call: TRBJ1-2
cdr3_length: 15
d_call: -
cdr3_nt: TGTGCCTGGAGTGCAGACGGGCGGGAAAACTATGGCTACACCTTC
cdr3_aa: CAWSADGRENYGYTF

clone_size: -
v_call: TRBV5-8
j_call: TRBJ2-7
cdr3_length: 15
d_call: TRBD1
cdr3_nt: TGTGCCAGCGGAAAATGGGACAGGGCCTCATACGAGCAGTACTTC
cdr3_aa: CASGKWDRASYEQYF

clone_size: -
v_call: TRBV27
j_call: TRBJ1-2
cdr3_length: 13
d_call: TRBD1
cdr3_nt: TGTGCCAGCAGTTTACAGGGGGTGGGGGGCTACACCTTC
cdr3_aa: CASSLQGVGGYTF

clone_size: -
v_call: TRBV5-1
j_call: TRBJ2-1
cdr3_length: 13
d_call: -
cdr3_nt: TGCGCCAGCAGCCTAGGGACTGCCAATGAGCAGTTCTTC
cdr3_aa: CASSLGTANEQFF

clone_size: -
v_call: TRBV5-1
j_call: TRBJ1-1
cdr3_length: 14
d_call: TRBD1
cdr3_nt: TGCGCCAGCAGCAGCCAGGGGGCCCTCACTGAAGCTTTCTTT
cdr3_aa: CASSSQGALTEAFF

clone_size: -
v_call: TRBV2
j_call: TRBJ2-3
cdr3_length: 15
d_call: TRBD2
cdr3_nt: TGTGCCAGCAACCTAGCGGGGGCCTCCACAGATACGCAGTATTTT
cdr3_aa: CASNLAGASTDTQYF

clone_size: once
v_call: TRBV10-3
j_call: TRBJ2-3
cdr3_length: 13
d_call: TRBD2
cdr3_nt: TGTGCCATTTCGCGGGGGAGCACAGATACGCAGTATTTT
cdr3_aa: CAISRGSTDTQYF

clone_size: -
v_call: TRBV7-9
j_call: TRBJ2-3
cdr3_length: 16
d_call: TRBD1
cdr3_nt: TGTGCCAGCAGCGCCCCGAGCGGACAGGGCACAGATACGCAGTATTTT
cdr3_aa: CASSAPSGQGTDTQYF

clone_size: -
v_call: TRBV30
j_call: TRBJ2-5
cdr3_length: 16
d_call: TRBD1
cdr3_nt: TGTGCCTGGGCGGTCACAGGGGGCTGGATGGAAGAGACCCAGTACTTC
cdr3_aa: CAWAVTGGWMEETQYF

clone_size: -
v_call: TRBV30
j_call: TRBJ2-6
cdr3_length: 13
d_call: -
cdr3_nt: TGTGCCGCCAGGGGAGCTGGGGCCAACGTCCTGACTTTC
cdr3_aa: CAARGAGANVLTF

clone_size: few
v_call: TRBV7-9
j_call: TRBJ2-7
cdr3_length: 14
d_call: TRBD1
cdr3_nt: TGTGCCAGCAGCCCTAGGACAGGGTTCTACGAGCAGTACTTC
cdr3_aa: CASSPRTGFYEQYF

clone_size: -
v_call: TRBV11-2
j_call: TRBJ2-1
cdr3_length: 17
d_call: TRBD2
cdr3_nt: TGTGCCAGCAGCCCATTAGCGGGGTCTAGCTCCTACAATGAGCAGTTCTTC
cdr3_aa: CASSPLAGSSSYNEQFF

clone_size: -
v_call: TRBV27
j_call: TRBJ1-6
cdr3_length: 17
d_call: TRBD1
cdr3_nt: TGTGCCAGCAGGCTGGGACAGGGGAGCTCCTATAATTCACCCCTCCACTTT
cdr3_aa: CASRLGQGSSYNSPLHF

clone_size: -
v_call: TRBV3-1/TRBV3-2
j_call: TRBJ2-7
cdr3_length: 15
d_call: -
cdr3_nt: TGTGCCAGCAGCCCTGTAAGGGACTCTCTCTACGAGCAGTACTTC
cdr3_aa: CASSPVRDSLYEQYF

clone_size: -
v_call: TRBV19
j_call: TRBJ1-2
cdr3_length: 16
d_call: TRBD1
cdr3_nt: TGTGCCAGTAGTTGGATCCTGGGACAGGGCCCATATGGCTACACCTTC
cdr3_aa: CASSWILGQGPYGYTF

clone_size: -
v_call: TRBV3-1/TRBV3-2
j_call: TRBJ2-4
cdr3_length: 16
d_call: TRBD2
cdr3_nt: TGTGCCAGCAGCCAAGTAGCGGGGGCCCTCCAAAACATTCAGTACTTC
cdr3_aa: CASSQVAGALQNIQYF

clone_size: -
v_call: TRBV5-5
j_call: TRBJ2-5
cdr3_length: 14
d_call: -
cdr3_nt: TGTGCCAGCAGCTTGGGTTGGCCGCAAGAGACCCAGTACTTC
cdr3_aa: CASSLGWPQETQYF

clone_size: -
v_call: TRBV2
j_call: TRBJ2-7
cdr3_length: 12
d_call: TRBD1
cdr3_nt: TGTGCCAGCAGTGGACAGGGGGACGAGCAGTACTTC
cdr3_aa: CASSGQGDEQYF

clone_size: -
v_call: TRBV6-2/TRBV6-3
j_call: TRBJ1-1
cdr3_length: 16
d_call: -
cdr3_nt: TGTGCCAGCAGTTACGGGCAGGGTATGGGGAACACTGAAGCTTTCTTT
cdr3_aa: CASSYGQGMGNTEAFF